One sample yielded the 3 T cell receptor beta chains listed below, sequenced in a study of radiotherapy plus CTLA-4 blockade in lung cancer. Libraries were prepared by immunoSEQ multiplex PCR; TCRdb keeps only in-frame clonotypes and omits some of them. The data contain some 100,000 clones, 78% of them seen just once; the ten biggest clones take up roughly 5.2%. Source: peripheral blood, taken from a patient treated with radiotherapy plus ipilimumab. All receptors derive from a human donor with non-small cell lung cancer who had a partial response to radiotherapy plus ipilimumab.

The gene calls are TRBV6-5 and TRBJ2-3, with 12 bases identical to TRBD2. J gave up 5 bases and V 6 bases, and 3 bases lay outside the gene matches. This CDR3 is 14 amino acids long. The germline CDR1 and CDR2 sequences are MNHEY and SVGAGI. CDR3 sequence: CASSVGLAGDTQYF. The DNA for the CDR3 is TGTGCCAGCAGCGTGGGACTAGCGGGAGATACGCAGTATTTT.

The rearrangement uses TRBV9 and TRBJ2-6; D unresolved. V was clipped by 7 bases and J by 0 bases, with 5 bases between them. Germline values: CDR1 SGDLS, CDR2 YYNGEE. The CDR3 consists of 13 residues. This CDR3 is CASSFSGANVLTF. CDR3 nucleotides: TGTGCCAGCTCCTTCTCTGGGGCCAACGTCCTGACTTTC.

This sequence joins TRBV4-3 and TRBJ2-1, with 10 positions matching TRBD2. This CDR3 region has 18 residues. Losses at the gene ends were 0 bases for V and 4 bases for J; bases not matched to a gene: 9. Germline V lookup: CDR1 LGHNA, CDR2 YSLEER. Here the CDR3 DNA reads TGCGCCAGCAGCCAAGAAGCGGGTCTAGCGGGGGCATACAATGAGCAGTTCTTC. Amino acids: CASSQEAGLAGAYNEQFF.